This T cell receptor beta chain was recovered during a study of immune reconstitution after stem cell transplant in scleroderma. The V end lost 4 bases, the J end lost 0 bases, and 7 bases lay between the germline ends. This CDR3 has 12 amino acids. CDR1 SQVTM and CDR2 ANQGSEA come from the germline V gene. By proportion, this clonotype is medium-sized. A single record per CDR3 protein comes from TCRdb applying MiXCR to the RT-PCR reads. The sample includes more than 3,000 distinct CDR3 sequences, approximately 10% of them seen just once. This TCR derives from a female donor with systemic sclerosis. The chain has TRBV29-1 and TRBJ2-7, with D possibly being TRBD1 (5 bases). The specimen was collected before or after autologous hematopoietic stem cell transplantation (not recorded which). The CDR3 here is CSVVDNSYEQYF. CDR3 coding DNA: TGCAGCGTTGTGGACAACTCCTACGAGCAGTACTTC.